This TCR beta chain was documented in a study of cytomegalovirus exposure and HLA in healthy donors. Background on the study: A subsequent analysis reported that the 100 to 150 validation repertoires were produced on the same platform that had also been used for the 666 first-cohort repertoires.

The ends lost 5 bases at V and 4 bases at J; junction bases unmatched: 8. The V gene's germline CDR1 is SGHRS and CDR2 YFSETQ. The CDR3 is made up of 15 amino acids. Note on this clone: Antigen: not known.

From the roughly 120-subject validation cohort, which was separate from the roughly 710-subject first cohort, the donors were drawn. The data were produced by immunoSEQ multiplex PCR, yet TCRdb's version contains in-frame clones alone and is incomplete. Among 20,000 to 25,000 clones listed, 97% were seen once. Notes on the study in general: Cytomegalovirus status, reportedly, was diagnosed with high specificity and sensitivity by the classifier. Cytomegalovirus association was listed for about 160 TCR beta chains.

The chain joins TRBV5-1 to TRBJ2-3; 9 nucleotides match TRBD1. Sequenced: PBMCs. This receptor was identified in a man younger than 45 in good health and CMV-seropositive. DNA for the CDR3: TGCGCCAGCAGAAGACAGGGGGAGGGCCCAGATACGCAGTATTTT. This sequence encodes CASRRQGEGPDTQYF. The full variable domain, with the rest looked up from reference TRBV5-1 and TRBJ2-3, is KAGVTQTPRYLIKTRGQQVTLSCSPISGHRSVSWYQQTPGQGLQFLFEYFSETQRNKGNFPGRFSGRQFSNSRSEMNVSTLELGDSALYLCASRRQGEGPDTQYFGPGTRLTVL.